Following are 17 T cell receptor beta chains from one sample sequenced in a study of radiation and T cells in renal cell carcinoma. The table came from immunoSEQ multiplex PCR; TCRdb's copy has only in-frame clones and leaves some out. The profile shows approximately 12,000 clones, about 61% of them singletons. Documented treatment: treatment-naive control, cytoreductive nephrectomy. Sequenced material: tumor tissue, taken from a patient whose treatment was nephrectomy without radiotherapy. These receptors came from a woman older than 75 with renal cell carcinoma.

V is TRBV19 and J is TRBJ1-3, with D unclear. The germline V gene encodes CDR1 LNHDA and CDR2 SQIVND (reference sequence). CDR3 length: 12 residues. The germline V and J ends were trimmed by 5 bases and 2 bases, with 4 bases remaining between them. As DNA, the CDR3 is TGTGCCAGTAGTTACACTGGAAACACCATATATTTT. Amino acids: CASSYTGNTIYF. The full variable domain, completed using reference TRBV19 and TRBJ1-3, is DGGITQSPKYLFRKEGQNVTLSCEQNLNHDAMYWYRQDPGQGLRLIYYSQIVNDFQKGDIAEGYSVSREKKESFPLTVTSAQKNPTAFYLCASSYTGNTIYFGEGSWLTVV.

This rearrangement joins TRBV7-8 to TRBJ2-7; the match to TRBD2 covers 9 bases. CDR3 length: 15 amino acids. V was clipped by 5 bases and J by 2 bases; unmatched bases: 7. Germline V gives CDR1 SGHVS, CDR2 FQNEAQ. CDR3 loop: CASSRGLAPTYEQYV. In DNA form, the CDR3 reads TGTGCCAGCAGCCGCGGACTAGCGCCGACCTACGAGCAGTACGTC.

The chain has TRBV7-2 and TRBJ1-1, with 9 bases identical to TRBD1. Trimming took 1 base from V and 3 from J; bases not matched to a gene: 9. The germline gives CDR1 SGHTA, CDR2 FQGNSA. The CDR3 sequence is 17 residues long. This CDR3 reads CASSLDSRYRGHTEAFF. The CDR3 nucleotides are TGTGCCAGCAGCTTAGACTCGAGATACAGGGGGCACACTGAAGCTTTCTTT.

The chain carries TRBV7-2 and TRBJ2-3; possibly TRBD1 for D (6 bases). V shed 0 bases and J shed 9 bases, with 10 bases lying between them. Per germline, CDR1 SGHTA and CDR2 FQGNSA. The CDR3 is made up of 13 amino acids. CDR3 residues: CASSLAGAGTQYF. The CDR3 DNA reads TGTGCCAGCAGCTTAGCGGGGGCAGGCACGCAGTATTTT.

This chain uses TRBV7-8 with TRBJ1-5; tentative D call: TRBD1 (5 bases). Germline values: CDR1 SGHVS, CDR2 FQNEAQ. Trimming removed 5 bases at V and 5 bases at J, with 16 bases between. This CDR3 spans 15 amino acids. DNA for the CDR3: TGTGCCAGCAGCCCCTTTGGGGGGGTGGATCAGCCCCAGCATTTT. Translating it yields CASSPFGGVDQPQHF.

V gene TRBV7-9 combines with J gene TRBJ1-4; D not certain. CDR1 is SEHNR, CDR2 FQNEAQ, per germline (reference sequence). The CDR3 is made up of 15 amino acids. V shed 5 bases and J shed 8 bases, with 18 bases lying between them. CDR3 amino acids: CASSTLLDHEEKLFF. Written as DNA, the CDR3 is TGTGCCAGCAGCACCCTTTTGGACCATGAAGAAAAACTGTTTTTT.

This chain connects TRBV18 to TRBJ2-3, with TRBD2 matching over 11 bases. CDR3 size: 16 residues. The germline V gene has CDR1 KGHSH and CDR2 LQKENI. The V and J ends lost 4 bases and 6 bases, in that order; junction bases with no gene match: 9. CDR3 loop: CASSLTSGGIPDTQYF. The CDR3 region has the DNA TGTGCCAGCTCACTCACTAGCGGGGGAATTCCGGATACGCAGTATTTT. Full variable domain (missing parts from reference TRBV18 and TRBJ2-3): NAGVMQNPRHLVRRRGQEARLRCSPMKGHSHVYWYRQLPEEGLKFMVYLQKENIIDESGMPKERFSAEFPKEGPSILRIQQVVRGDSAAYFCASSLTSGGIPDTQYFGPGTRLTVL.

The chain is built from TRBV7-9 and TRBJ2-1; TRBD2 might be the D (6 bases). Trimming left V 1 base short and J 7 bases short, with 14 bases between. Germline V lookup: CDR1 SEHNR, CDR2 FQNEAQ (reference sequence). The CDR3 covers 15 residues. The CDR3 DNA sequence: TGTGCCAGCAGCTTAGTCGTTGGGGGGAGAAATGAGCAGTTCTTC. Protein: CASSLVVGGRNEQFF. Full variable domain (remainder filled in from reference TRBV7-9 and TRBJ2-1): DTGVSQNPRHKITKRGQNVTFRCDPISEHNRLYWYRQTLGQGPEFLTYFQNEAQLEKSRLLSDRFSAERPKGSFSTLEIQRTEQGDSAMYLCASSLVVGGRNEQFFGPGTRLTVL.

The chain joins TRBV18 to TRBJ1-1, with D unclear. The CDR3 consists of 14 residues. The germline CDR1 and CDR2 sequences are KGHSH and LQKENI. V was shortened by 3 bases and J by 1 base, with 9 bases between the two germline ends. CDR3 coding DNA: TGTGCCAGCTCACCCGGGGTATCGAACACTGAAGCTTTCTTT. The encoded protein is CASSPGVSNTEAFF.

This clone was detected only a few times. This rearrangement joins TRBV6-4 to TRBJ2-3; the D is unclear. Germline CDR1 MRHNA, CDR2 SNTAGT. Trimming removed 6 bases from V and 5 bases from J, with 3 bases in between. The CDR3 runs to 10 residues. The CDR3 nucleotides read TGTGCCAGCAGAGTAGATACGCAGTATTTT. Residues: CASRVDTQYF.

The chain carries TRBV29-1 and TRBJ1-1; D may be TRBD1 (6 bases). The germline gives CDR1 SQVTM, CDR2 ANQGSEA. CDR3 length: 13 amino acids. V was pared by 3 bases and J by 6 bases, with 14 bases between. CDR3 DNA sequence: TGCAGCGTTGAGGTAATGGGGGGCTCTGAAGCTTTCTTT. Residues: CSVEVMGGSEAFF.

The chain employs TRBV19 and TRBJ2-5, with TRBD1 matching 8 bases. Germline assignment: CDR1 LNHDA and CDR2 SQIVND (reference sequence). This CDR3 is built from 15 residues. Losses at the gene ends were 6 bases for V and 5 bases for J; bases not matched to a gene: 11. The CDR3 here is CASRSGSGGGETQYF. For the CDR3, the DNA is TGTGCCAGTAGAAGTGGGTCAGGGGGCGGGGAGACCCAGTACTTC.

The chain carries TRBV6-5 and TRBJ2-7; D is unclear. Germline loops: CDR1 MNHEY, CDR2 SVGAGI. The CDR3 length is 13 residues. The ends were cut back, 2 bases at V and 3 bases at J, with 8 bases in the middle. Here the CDR3 DNA reads TGTGCCAGCAGTTACGACCATTACTACGAGCAGTACTTC. Its translation is CASSYDHYYEQYF.

This clone is a singleton in its sample. CDR3 protein: CASSPRSDSPLHF. CDR3 bases: TGTGCCAGCAGCCCCCGGTCCGACTCACCCCTCCACTTT. The rearrangement uses TRBV7-2 and TRBJ1-6; no reliable D call. The length of the CDR3 is 13 residues. Germline loops: CDR1 SGHTA, CDR2 FQGNSA. V lost 5 bases and J 10 bases, leaving 12 bases between the germline ends.

This clone was observed a few times. This chain links TRBV19 with TRBJ2-2; D ambiguous. V was cut by 7 bases and J by 2 bases, with 14 bases left in between. The CDR3 length is 15 residues. Germline V lookup: CDR1 LNHDA, CDR2 SQIVND (reference sequence). CDR3 sequence: CASTWAGRNTGELFF. The CDR3 DNA sequence: TGTGCCAGTACCTGGGCAGGAAGAAACACCGGGGAGCTGTTTTTT.

The chain employs TRBV5-1 and TRBJ2-7, with 8 positions matching TRBD1. In germline, CDR1 is SGHRS, CDR2 YFSETQ. This CDR3 has 13 residues. Trimming at V came to 4 bases and at J to 6 bases, leaving 6 bases not matched to a gene. The CDR3 region has the DNA TGCGCCAGCAGCCGGGGACAGGACCCCGAGCAGTACTTC. Protein: CASSRGQDPEQYF.

Details on this clone: Additional DNA sequences in this sample encode the identical CDR3. The rearrangement links TRBV29-1 to TRBJ1-1; weak D call: TRBD1 (6 bases). CDR1 SQVTM and CDR2 ANQGSEA come from the germline V gene. The CDR3 extends over 14 amino acids. Trimming removed 1 base at V and 4 bases at J, with 13 bases between. The CDR3 is CSVEVGGHGTEAFF. The CDR3 DNA follows: TGCAGCGTTGAAGTCGGGGGCCATGGCACTGAAGCTTTCTTT.